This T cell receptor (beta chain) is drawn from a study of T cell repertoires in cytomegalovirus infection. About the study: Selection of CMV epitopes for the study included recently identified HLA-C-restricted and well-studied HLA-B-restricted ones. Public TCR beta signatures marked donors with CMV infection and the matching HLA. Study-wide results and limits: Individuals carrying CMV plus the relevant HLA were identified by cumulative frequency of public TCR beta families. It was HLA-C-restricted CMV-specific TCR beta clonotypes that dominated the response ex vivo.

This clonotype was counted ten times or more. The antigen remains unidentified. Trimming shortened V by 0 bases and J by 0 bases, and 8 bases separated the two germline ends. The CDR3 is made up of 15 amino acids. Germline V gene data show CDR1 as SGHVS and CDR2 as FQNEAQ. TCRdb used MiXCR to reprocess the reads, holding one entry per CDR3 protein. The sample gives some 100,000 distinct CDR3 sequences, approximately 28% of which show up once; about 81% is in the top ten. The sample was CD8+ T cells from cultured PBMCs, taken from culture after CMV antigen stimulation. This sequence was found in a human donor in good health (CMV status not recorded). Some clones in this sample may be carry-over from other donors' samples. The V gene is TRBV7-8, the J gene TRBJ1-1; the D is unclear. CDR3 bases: TGTGCCAGCAGCTTAGCGATATTGTTGAACACTGAAGCTTTCTTT. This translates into CASSLAILLNTEAFF.